This passage covers 6 T cell receptor beta chains from one sample sequenced in a study of shared clonotypes between healthy human individuals. Measured with immunoSEQ multiplex PCR; TCRdb has only the in-frame clones, and not every one. Among more than 550,000 clones listed, roughly 88% were seen once. Source material: memory CD8+ T cells from PBMCs. Indicated subset: CD45RO+ cells pooled with CCR7-negative TemRA cells. The receptors originated from a man aged 18 to 35 in good health. Some clones in this sample may be carry-over from other donors' samples.

The V call is TRBV11-2, the J call TRBJ2-3; 7 positions match TRBD2. CDR3 size: 16 residues. The junction had 5 bases not matched to a gene; V was cut back by 0 bases and J by 2 bases. Per germline, CDR1 SGHAT and CDR2 FQNNGV. The CDR3 bases are TGTGCCAGCAGCTTAGATGCTAGCGGATTCACAGATACGCAGTATTTT. Protein product: CASSLDASGFTDTQYF.

This clone has only one observation. V is TRBV27 and J is TRBJ1-1; TRBD1 might be the D (5 bases). The length of the CDR3 is 16 residues. Trimming left V 6 bases short and J 5 bases short, with 22 bases between. Germline assignment: CDR1 MNHEY and CDR2 SMNVEV (reference sequence). CDR3 protein: CASSLGWLGRGTEAFF. For the CDR3, the DNA is TGTGCCAGCAGCCTCGGTTGGTTGGGGCGGGGTACTGAAGCTTTCTTT.

This rearrangement joins TRBV6-1 to TRBJ1-5, with D unresolved. Trimming took 1 base from V and 0 from J, leaving 7 bases between them. Germline assignment: CDR1 MNHNS and CDR2 SASEGT. The CDR3 consists of 15 residues. The DNA of the CDR3 is TGTGCCAGCAGTGAAGGGCCCCATAGCAATCAGCCCCAGCATTTT. It yields the protein CASSEGPHSNQPQHF.

DNA for the CDR3: TGTGCCAGCAGCGAAAACAGGGGGCTCGGCTATGGCTACACCTTC. The encoded protein is CASSENRGLGYGYTF. The rearrangement joins TRBV7-8 to TRBJ1-2, with 9 bases identical to TRBD1. Germline V gene lookup returns CDR1 SGHVS and CDR2 FQNEAQ. CDR3 length: 15 amino acids. The ends lost 5 bases at V and 4 bases at J; junction bases unmatched: 8.

The chain uses TRBV11-2 and TRBJ2-3; 11 bases agree with TRBD2. The germline gives CDR1 SGHAT, CDR2 FQNNGV. The CDR3 has 14 amino acids. With 6 bases clipped from V and 3 bases from J, the junction kept 2 bases outside the gene matches. CDR3 amino acids: CASRLAGGTDTQYF. The CDR3 nucleotides read TGTGCCAGCAGGCTAGCGGGAGGAACAGATACGCAGTATTTT.

The chain links TRBV4-1 to TRBJ2-7, with D possibly TRBD2 on 6 matching bases. The CDR3 length is 17 residues. Trimming left V 5 bases short and J 0 bases short, with 20 bases between. CDR1 MGHRA and CDR2 YSYEKL come from the germline V gene. The CDR3: CASSEIPSARSSYEQYF. Here the CDR3 DNA reads TGCGCCAGCAGCGAAATCCCTAGCGCCCGGAGCTCCTACGAGCAGTACTTC.